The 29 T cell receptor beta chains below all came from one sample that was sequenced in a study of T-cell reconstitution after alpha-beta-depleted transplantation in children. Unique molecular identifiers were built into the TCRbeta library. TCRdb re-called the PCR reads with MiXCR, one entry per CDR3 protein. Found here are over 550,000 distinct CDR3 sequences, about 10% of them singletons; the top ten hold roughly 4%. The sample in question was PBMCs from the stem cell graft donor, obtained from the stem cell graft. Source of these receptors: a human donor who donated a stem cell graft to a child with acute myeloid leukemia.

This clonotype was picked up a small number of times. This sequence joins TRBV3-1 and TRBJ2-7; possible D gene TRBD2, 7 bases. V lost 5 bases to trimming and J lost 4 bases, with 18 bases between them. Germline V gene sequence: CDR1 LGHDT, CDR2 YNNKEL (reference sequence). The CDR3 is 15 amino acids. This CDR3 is CASSSGDYLIYEQYF. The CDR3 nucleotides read TGTGCCAGCAGCTCAGGGGACTACCTTATTTACGAGCAGTACTTC.

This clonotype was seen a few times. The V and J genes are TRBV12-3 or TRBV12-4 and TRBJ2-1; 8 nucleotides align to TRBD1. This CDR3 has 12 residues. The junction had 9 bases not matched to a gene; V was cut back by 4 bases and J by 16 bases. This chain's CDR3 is CASSSGQGRIFF. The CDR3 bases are TGTGCCAGCAGTTCCGGACAGGGTAGGATTTTCTTC.

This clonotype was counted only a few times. This CDR3 reads CASSSSGREETQYF. For the CDR3, the DNA is TGTGCCAGCAGCTCTAGCGGGAGGGAAGAGACCCAGTACTTC. V and J are TRBV4-2 and TRBJ2-5; 12 positions agree with TRBD2. Trimming took 5 bases from V and 3 from J; bases not matched to a gene: 1. The CDR3 sequence is 14 residues long. Germline CDR1 LGHNA, CDR2 YNFKEQ.

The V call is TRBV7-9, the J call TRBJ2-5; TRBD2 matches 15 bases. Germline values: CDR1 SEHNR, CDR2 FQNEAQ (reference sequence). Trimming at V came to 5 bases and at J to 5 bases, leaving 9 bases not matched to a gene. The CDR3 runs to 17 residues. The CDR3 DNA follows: TGTGCCAGCAGCCCGGGGACTAGCGGGAGGACATCGGAGACCCAGTACTTC. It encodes CASSPGTSGRTSETQYF.

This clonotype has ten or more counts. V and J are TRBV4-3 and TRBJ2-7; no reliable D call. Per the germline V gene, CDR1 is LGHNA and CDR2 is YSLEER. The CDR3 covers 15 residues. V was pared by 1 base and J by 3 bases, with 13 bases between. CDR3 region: CASSQGRQGFYEQYF. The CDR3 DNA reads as TGCGCCAGCAGCCAAGGTCGACAAGGCTTCTACGAGCAGTACTTC.

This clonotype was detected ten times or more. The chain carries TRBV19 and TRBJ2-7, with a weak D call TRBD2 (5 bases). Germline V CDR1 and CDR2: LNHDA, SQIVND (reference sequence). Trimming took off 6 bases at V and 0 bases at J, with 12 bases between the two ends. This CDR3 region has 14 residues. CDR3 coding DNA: TGTGCCAGTAGCTTGAGGGCAGCCTCCTACGAGCAGTACTTC. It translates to CASSLRAASYEQYF.

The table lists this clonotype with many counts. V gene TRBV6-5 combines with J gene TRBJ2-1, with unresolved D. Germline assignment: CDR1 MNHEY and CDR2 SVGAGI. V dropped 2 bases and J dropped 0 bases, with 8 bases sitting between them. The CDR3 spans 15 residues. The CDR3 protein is CASSYGSSSYNEQFF. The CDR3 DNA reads TGTGCCAGCAGTTACGGCAGTAGCTCCTACAATGAGCAGTTCTTC.

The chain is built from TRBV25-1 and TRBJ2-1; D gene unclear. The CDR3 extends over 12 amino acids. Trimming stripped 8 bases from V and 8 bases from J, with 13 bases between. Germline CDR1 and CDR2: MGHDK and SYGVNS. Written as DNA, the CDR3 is TGTGCCAGCCTGTCAGGCACCCATGAGCAGTTCTTC. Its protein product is CASLSGTHEQFF.

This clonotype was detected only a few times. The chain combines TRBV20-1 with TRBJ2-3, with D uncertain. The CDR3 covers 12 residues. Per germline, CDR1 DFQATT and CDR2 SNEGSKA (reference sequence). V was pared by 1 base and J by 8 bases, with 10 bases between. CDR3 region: CSARATPGTQYF. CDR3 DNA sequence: TGCAGTGCTAGAGCGACACCGGGTACGCAGTATTTT.

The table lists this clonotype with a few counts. The CDR3 sequence is CASSLGSEALTVQYF. DNA of the CDR3: TGCGCCAGCAGCTTGGGAAGCGAGGCCCTTACTGTGCAGTACTTC. The chain is built from TRBV5-1 and TRBJ2-7; D uncertain. The V gene lost 0 bases and the J gene lost 9 bases, with 19 bases spanning the gap. The germline V gene encodes CDR1 SGHRS and CDR2 YFSETQ. CDR3 size: 15 residues.

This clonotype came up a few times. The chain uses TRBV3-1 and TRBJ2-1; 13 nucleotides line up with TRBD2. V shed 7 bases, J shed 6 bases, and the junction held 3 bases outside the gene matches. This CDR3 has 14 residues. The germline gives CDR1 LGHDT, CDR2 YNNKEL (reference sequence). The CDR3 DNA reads TGTGCCAGCATAGGGACTAGCGGGACCAATGAGCAGTTCTTC. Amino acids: CASIGTSGTNEQFF.

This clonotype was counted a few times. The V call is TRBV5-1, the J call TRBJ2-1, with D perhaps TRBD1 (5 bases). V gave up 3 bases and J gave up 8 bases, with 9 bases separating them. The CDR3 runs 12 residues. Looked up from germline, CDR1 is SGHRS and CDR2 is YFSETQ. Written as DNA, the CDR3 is TGCGCCAGCAGCTACCCGACAGATGAGCAGTTCTTC. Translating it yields CASSYPTDEQFF.

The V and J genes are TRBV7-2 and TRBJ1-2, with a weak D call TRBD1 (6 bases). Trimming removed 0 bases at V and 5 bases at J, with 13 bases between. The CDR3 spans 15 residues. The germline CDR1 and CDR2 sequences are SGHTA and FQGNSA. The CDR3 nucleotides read TGTGCCAGCAGCTTAGCTTGGACAGCCCTATATGGCTACACCTTC. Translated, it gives CASSLAWTALYGYTF.

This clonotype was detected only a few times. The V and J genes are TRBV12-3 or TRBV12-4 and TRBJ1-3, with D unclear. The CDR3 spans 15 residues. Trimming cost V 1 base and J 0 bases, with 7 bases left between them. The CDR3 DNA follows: TGTGCCAGCAGTTTAGGGGTACTCTCTGGAAACACCATATATTTT. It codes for CASSLGVLSGNTIYF.

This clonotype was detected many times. This CDR3 is CSANRGMNTEAFF. The CDR3 DNA follows: TGCAGCGCAAACAGGGGAATGAACACTGAAGCTTTCTTT. The chain couples TRBV20-1 to TRBJ1-1; 7 bases match TRBD1. This CDR3 is built from 13 residues. The germline CDR1 and CDR2 sequences are DFQATT and SNEGSKA (reference sequence).

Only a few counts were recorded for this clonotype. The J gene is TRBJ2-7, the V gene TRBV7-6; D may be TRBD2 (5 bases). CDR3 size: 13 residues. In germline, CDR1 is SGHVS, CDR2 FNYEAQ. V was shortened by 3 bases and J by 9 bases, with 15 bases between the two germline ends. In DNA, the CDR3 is TGTGCCAGCAGCTTGAAAGGAGGCGACGGGCAGTACTTC. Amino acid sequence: CASSLKGGDGQYF.

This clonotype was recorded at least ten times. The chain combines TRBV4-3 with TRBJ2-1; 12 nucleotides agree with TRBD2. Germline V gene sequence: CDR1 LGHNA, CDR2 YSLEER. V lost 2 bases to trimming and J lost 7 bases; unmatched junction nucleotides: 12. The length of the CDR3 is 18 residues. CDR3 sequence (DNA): TGCGCCAGCAGCCAATCCCTTCTAGCGGGAGGGCCGGGGAATGAGCAGTTCTTC. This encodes CASSQSLLAGGPGNEQFF.

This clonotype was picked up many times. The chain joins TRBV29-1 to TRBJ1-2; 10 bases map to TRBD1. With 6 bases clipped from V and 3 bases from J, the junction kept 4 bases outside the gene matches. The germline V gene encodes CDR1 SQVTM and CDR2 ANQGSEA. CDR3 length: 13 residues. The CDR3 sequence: CSVDRGRDYGYTF. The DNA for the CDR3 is TGCAGCGTCGACAGGGGGCGCGACTATGGCTACACCTTC.

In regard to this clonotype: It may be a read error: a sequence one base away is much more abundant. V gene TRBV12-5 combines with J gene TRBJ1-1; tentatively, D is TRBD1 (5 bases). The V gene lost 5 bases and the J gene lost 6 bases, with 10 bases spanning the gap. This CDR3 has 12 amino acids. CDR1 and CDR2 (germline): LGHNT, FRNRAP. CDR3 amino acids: CASGLRGAEAFF. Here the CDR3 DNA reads TGTGCTAGTGGTCTCCGGGGGGCTGAAGCTTTCTTT.

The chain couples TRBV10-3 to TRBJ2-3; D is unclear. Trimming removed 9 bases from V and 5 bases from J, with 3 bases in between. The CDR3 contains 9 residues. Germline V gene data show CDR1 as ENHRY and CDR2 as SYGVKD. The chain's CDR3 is CAIGDTQYF. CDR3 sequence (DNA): TGTGCCATAGGAGATACGCAGTATTTT.

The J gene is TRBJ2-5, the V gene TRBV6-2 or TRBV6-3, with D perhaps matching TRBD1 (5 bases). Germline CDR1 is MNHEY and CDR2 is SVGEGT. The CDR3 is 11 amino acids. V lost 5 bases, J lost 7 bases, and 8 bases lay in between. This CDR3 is CASSGALTQYF. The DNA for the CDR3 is TGTGCCAGCAGTGGGGCCCTGACCCAGTACTTC.

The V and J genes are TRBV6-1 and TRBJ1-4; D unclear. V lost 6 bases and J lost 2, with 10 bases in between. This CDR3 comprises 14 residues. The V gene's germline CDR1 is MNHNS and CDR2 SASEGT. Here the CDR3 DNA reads TGTGCCAGCAGGCACAGTATCACTAATGAAAAACTGTTTTTT. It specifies CASRHSITNEKLFF.

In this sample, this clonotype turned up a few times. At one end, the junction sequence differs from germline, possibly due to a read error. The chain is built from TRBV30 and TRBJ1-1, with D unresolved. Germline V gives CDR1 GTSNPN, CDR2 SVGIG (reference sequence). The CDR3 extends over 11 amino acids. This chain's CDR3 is CAWGGDIRRLF. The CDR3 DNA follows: TGTGCCTGGGGCGGGGATATTCGGCGGCTCTTT.

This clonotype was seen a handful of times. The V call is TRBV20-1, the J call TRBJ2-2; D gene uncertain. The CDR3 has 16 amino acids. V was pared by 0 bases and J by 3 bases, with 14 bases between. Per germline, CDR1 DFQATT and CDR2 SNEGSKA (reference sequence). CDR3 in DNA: TGCAGTGCTAGAGACTCTATGCGACCGGACACCGGGGAGCTGTTTTTT. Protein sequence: CSARDSMRPDTGELFF.

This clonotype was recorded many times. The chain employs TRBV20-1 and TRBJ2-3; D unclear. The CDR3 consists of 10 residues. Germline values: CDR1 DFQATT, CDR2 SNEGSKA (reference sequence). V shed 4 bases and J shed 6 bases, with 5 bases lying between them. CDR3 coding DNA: TGCAGTGCTATGGGGGATACGCAGTATTTT. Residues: CSAMGDTQYF.

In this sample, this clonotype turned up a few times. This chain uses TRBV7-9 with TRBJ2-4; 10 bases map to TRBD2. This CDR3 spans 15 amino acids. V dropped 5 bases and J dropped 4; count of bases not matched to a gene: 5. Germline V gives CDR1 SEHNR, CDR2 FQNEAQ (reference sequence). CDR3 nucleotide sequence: TGTGCCAGCAGCCCAGTACTAGCGGGGAAAAACATTCAGTACTTC. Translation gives CASSPVLAGKNIQYF. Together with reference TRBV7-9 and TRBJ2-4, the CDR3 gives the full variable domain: DTGVSQNPRHKITKRGQNVTFRCDPISEHNRLYWYRQTLGQGPEFLTYFQNEAQLEKSRLLSDRFSAERPKGSFSTLEIQRTEQGDSAMYLCASSPVLAGKNIQYFGAGTRLSVL.

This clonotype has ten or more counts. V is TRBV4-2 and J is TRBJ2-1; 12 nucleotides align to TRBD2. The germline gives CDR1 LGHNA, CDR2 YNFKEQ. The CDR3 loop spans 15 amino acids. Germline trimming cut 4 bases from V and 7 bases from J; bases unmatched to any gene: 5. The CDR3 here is CASSLKGTSGNEQFF. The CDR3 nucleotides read TGTGCCAGCAGCCTGAAGGGGACTAGCGGGAATGAGCAGTTCTTC.

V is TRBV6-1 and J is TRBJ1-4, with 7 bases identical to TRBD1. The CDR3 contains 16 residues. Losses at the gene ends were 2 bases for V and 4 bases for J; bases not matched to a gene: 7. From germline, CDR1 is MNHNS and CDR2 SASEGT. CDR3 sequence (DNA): TGTGCCAGCAGTGAACGGCCAGGGGGGATTAATGAAAAACTGTTTTTT. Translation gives CASSERPGGINEKLFF.

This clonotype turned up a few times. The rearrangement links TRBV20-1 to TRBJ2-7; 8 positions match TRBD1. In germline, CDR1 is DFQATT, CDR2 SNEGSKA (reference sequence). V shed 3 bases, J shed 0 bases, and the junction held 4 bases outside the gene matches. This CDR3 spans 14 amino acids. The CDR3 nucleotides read TGCAGTGCTAGCGACAGGGGAAACTCCTACGAGCAGTACTTC. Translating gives CSASDRGNSYEQYF.